In this sample, the clone carrying this T cell receptor beta chain turned up a few times. This entry is derived from a study of blood T cell repertoires in COVID-19. Looked up from germline, CDR1 is SGHNT and CDR2 is YENEEA. V dropped 5 bases and J dropped 5 bases, with 12 bases sitting between them. This CDR3 contains 13 residues. Profiled with immunoSEQ multiplex PCR; TCRdb holds only in-frame clones, not every one. This table has around 100,000 clones, around four fifths appearing once. This TCR came from a woman aged 65 to 85 with acute or convalescent COVID-19. Sequenced input: peripheral blood. The V gene is TRBV11-3, the J gene TRBJ1-1; a weak D match, TRBD1 (6 bases). As DNA, the CDR3 is TGTGCCAGCAGCAAAGACAGGTGGACTGAAGCTTTCTTT. It yields the protein CASSKDRWTEAFF.